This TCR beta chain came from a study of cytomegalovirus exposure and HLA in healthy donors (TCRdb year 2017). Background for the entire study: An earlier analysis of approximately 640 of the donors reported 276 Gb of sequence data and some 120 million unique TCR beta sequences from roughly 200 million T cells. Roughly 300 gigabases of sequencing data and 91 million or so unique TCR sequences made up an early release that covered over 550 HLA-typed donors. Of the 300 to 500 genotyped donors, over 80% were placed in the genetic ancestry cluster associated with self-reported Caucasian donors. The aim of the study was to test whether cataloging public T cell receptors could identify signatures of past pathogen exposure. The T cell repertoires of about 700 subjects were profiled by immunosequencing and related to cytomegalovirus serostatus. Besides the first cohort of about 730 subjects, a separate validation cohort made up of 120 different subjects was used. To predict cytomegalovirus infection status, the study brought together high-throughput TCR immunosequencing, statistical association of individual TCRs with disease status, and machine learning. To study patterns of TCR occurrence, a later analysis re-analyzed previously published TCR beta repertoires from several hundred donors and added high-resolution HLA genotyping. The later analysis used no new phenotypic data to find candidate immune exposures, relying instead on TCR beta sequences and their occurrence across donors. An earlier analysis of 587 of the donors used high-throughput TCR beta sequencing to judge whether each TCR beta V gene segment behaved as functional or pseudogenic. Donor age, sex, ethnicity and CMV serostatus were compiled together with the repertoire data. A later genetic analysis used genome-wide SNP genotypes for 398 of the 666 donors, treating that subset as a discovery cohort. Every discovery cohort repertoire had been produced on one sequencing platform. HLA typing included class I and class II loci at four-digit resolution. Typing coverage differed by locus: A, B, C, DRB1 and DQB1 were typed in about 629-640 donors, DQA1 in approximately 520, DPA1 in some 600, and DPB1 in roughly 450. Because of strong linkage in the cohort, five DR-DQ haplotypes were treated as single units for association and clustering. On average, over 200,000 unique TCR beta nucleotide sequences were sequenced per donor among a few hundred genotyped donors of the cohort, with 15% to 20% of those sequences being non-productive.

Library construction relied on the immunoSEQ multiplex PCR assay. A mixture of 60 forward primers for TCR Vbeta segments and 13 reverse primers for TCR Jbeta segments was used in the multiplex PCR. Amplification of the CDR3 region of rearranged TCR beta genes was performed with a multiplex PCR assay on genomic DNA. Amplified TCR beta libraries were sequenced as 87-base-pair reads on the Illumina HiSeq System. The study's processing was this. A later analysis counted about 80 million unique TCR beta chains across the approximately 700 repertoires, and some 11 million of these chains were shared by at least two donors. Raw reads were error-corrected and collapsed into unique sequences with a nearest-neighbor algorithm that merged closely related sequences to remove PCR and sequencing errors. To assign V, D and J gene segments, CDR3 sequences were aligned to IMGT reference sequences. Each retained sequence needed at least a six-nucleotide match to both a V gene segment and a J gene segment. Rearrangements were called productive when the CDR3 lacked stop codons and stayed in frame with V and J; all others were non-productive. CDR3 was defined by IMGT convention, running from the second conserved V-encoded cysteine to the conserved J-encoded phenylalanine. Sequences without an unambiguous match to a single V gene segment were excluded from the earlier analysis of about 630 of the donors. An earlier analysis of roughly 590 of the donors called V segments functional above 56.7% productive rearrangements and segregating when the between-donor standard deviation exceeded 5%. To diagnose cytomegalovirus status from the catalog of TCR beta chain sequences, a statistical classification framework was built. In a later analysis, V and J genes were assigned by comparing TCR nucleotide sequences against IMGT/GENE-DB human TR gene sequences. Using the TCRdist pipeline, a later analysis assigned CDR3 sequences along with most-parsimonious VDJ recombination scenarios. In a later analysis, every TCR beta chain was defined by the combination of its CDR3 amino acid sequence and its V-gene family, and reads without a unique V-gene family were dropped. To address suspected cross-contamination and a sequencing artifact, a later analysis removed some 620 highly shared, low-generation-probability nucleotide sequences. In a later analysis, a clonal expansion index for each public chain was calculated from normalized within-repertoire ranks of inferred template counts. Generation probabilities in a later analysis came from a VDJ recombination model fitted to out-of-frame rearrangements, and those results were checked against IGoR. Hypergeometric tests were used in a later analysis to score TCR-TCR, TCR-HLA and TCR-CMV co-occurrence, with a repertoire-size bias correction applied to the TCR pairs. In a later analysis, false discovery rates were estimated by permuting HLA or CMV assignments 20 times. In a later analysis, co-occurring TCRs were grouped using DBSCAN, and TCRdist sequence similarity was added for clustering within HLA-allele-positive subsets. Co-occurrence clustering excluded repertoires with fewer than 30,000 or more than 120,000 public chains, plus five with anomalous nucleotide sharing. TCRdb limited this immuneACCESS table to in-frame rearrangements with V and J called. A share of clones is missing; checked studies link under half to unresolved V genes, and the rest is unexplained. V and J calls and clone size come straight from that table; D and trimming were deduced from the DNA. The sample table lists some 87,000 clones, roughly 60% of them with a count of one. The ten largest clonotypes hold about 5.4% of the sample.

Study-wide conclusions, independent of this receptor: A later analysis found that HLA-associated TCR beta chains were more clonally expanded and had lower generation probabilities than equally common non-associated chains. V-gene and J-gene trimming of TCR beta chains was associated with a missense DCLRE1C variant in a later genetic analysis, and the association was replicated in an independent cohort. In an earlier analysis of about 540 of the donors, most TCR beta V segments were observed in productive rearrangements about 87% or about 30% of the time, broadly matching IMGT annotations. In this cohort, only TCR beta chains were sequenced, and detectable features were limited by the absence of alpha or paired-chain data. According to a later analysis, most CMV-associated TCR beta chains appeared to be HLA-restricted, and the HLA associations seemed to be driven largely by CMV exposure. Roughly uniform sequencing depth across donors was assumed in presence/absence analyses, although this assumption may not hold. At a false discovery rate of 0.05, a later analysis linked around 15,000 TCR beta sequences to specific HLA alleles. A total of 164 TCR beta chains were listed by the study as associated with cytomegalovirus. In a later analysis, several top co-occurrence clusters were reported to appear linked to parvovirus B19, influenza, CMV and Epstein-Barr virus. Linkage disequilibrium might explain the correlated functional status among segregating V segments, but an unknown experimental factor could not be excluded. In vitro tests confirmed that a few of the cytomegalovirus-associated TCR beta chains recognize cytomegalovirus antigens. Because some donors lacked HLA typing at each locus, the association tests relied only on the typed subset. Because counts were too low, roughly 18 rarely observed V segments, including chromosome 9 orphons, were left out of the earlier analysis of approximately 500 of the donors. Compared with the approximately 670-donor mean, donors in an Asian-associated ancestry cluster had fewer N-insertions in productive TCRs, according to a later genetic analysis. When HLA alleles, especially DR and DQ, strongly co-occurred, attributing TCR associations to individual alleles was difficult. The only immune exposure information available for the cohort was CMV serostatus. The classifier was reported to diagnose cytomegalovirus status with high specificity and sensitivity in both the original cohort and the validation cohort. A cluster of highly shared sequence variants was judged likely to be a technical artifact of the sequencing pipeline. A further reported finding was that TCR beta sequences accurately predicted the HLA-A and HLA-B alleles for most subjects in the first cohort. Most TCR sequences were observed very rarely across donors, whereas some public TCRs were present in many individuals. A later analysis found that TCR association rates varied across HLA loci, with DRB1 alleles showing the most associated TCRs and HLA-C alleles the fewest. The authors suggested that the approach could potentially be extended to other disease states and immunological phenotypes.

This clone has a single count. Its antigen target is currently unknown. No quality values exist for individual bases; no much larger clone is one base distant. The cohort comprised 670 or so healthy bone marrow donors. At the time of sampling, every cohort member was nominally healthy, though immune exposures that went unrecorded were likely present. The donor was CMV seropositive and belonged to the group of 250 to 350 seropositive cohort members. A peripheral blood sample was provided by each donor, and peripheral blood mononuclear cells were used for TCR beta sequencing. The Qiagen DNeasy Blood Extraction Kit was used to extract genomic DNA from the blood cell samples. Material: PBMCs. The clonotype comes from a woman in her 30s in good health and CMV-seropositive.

The DNA is as follows: TGTGCCAGCAGCTTAAACCCCAGGGGGGTCTATGGCTACACCTTC. This sequence encodes CASSLNPRGVYGYTF. In this chain, TRBV7-8 is recombined with TRBJ1-2; 7 bases in the middle match TRBD1. From the germline V gene, CDR1 is SGHVS and CDR2 is FQNEAQ. Relative to germline, V is missing 2 bases and J is missing 4 bases, with 7 bases of the junction outside any gene match. Measured from the cysteine to the phenylalanine, the CDR3 is 15 residues long. Solely the CDR3 DNA is kept, with 45 bases framed from the first base.